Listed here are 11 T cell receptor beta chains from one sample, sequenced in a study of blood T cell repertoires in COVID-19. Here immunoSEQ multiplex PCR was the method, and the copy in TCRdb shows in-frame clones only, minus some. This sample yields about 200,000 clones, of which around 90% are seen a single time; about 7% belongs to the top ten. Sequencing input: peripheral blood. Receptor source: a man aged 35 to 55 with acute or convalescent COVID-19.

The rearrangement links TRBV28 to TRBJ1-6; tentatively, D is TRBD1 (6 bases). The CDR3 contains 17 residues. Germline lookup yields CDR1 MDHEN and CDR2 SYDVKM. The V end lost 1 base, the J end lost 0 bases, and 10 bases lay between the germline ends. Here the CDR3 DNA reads TGTGCCAGCAGTTTATACGACAGGAGCTCCTATAATTCACCCCTCCACTTT. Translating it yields CASSLYDRSSYNSPLHF.

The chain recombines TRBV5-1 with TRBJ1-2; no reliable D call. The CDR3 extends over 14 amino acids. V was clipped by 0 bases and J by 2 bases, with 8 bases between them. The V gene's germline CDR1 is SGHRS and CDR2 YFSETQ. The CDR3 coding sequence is TGCGCCAGCAGCTTGGAAGCGATGAACTATGGCTACACCTTC. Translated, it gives CASSLEAMNYGYTF.

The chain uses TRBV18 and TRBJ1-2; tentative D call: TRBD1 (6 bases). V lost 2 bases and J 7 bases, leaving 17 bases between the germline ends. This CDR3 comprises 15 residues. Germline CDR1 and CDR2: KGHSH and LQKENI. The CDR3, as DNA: TGTGCCAGCTCACCATGGGACATGTCGGCGGGTGGCTACACCTTC. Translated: CASSPWDMSAGGYTF.

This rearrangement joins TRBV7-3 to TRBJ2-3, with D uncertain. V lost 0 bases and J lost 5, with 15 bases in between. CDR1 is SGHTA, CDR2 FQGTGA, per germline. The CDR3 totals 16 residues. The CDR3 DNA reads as TGTGCCAGCAGCTTAACGGTCGGGTCCCTCGGAGATACGCAGTATTTT. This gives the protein CASSLTVGSLGDTQYF.

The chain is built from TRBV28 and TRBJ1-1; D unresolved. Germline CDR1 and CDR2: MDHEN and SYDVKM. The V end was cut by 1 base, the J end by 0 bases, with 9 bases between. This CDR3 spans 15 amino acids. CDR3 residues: CASSLLGTLNTEAFF. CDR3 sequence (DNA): TGTGCCAGCAGTTTATTGGGCACGCTGAACACTGAAGCTTTCTTT.

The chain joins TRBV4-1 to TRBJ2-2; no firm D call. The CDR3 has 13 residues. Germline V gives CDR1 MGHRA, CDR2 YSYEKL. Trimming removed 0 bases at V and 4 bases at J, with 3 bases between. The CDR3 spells CASSQDLTGELFF. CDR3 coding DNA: TGCGCCAGCAGCCAAGATCTCACCGGGGAGCTGTTTTTT.

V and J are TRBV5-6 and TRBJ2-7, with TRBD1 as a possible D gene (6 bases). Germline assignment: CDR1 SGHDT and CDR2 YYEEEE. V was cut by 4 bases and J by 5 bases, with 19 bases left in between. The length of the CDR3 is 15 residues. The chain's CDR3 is CASSTDLTGLDEQYF. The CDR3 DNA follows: TGTGCCAGCAGCACCGACTTGACAGGTTTGGACGAGCAGTACTTC.

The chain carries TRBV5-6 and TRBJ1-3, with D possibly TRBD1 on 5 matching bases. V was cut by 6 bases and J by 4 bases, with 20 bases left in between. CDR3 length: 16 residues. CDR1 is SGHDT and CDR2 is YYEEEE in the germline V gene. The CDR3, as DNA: TGTGCCAGCACCGCCACCCAGGGAGGTTCGGGAAACACCATATATTTT. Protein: CASTATQGGSGNTIYF.

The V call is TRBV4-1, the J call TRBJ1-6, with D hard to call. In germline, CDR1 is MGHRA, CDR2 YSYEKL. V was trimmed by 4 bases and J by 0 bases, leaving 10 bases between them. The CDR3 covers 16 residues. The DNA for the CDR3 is TGCGCCAGCAGCCTCGCGAAGAGCTCCTATAATTCACCCCTCCACTTT. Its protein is CASSLAKSSYNSPLHF.

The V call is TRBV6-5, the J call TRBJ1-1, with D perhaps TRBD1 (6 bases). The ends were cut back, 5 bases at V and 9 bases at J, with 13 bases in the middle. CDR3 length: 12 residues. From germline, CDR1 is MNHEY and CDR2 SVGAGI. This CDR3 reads CASSQNRAQAFF. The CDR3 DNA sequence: TGTGCCAGCAGTCAGAACAGGGCACAAGCTTTCTTT.

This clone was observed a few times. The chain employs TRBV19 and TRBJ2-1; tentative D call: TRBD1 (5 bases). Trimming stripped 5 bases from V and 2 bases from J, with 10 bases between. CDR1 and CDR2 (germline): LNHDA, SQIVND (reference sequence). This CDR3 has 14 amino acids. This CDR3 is CASSGAGPYNEQFF. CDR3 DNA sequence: TGTGCCAGTAGTGGGGCAGGACCCTACAATGAGCAGTTCTTC.